Listed below are T cell receptor beta chains from one sample, sequenced in a study of cytomegalovirus exposure and HLA in healthy donors. Assay: immunoSEQ multiplex PCR; the TCRdb copy retains only in-frame clones and omits some. Of 95,000 to 150,000 clones listed, approximately 84% are singletons. Sequencing was performed on PBMCs. The receptor source for this set is a man aged 18 to 29 in good health and CMV-seropositive. Both conserved end residues are part of each CDR3. The D gene is left open where the match is weak. Expanded clones get a size class; other rows say once, few or many, or leave the size out.

cdr3_aa: CASSLSQGVVAGELFF; cdr3_nt: TGTGCCAGCAGCTTATCTCAGGGGGTGGTGGCCGGGGAGCTGTTTTTT; j_call: TRBJ2-2; v_call: TRBV7-2; clone_size: -; d_call: TRBD1
cdr3_aa: CAWSARQLMNTEAFF; cdr3_nt: TGTGCCTGGAGTGCCCGACAGCTCATGAACACTGAAGCTTTCTTT; j_call: TRBJ1-1; v_call: TRBV30; clone_size: -; d_call: -
cdr3_aa: CASSYAGAGSDTQYF; cdr3_nt: TGTGCCAGCAGTTACGCGGGAGCTGGGTCAGATACGCAGTATTTT; j_call: TRBJ2-3; v_call: TRBV6-6; clone_size: -; d_call: TRBD2
cdr3_aa: CASSITGNTGELFF; cdr3_nt: TGTGCCAGTAGTATAACGGGAAACACCGGGGAGCTGTTTTTT; j_call: TRBJ2-2; v_call: TRBV19; clone_size: few; d_call: -
cdr3_aa: CASSQGTEVLTEAFF; cdr3_nt: TGTGCCAGCTCACAAGGGACAGAAGTGCTCACTGAAGCTTTCTTT; j_call: TRBJ1-1; v_call: TRBV18; clone_size: once; d_call: TRBD1
cdr3_aa: CASRPGGDTEAFF; cdr3_nt: TGTGCCAGCAGGCCAGGAGGGGACACTGAAGCTTTCTTT; j_call: TRBJ1-1; v_call: TRBV7-9; clone_size: -; d_call: -
cdr3_aa: CASSEPGQGLADTQYF; cdr3_nt: TGTGCCAGCAGCGAGCCGGGACAGGGGTTGGCAGATACGCAGTATTTT; j_call: TRBJ2-3; v_call: TRBV9; clone_size: -; d_call: TRBD1
cdr3_aa: CASPRGGAQDTEAFF; cdr3_nt: TGTGCTAGTCCTCGGGGGGGGGCTCAGGACACTGAAGCTTTCTTT; j_call: TRBJ1-1; v_call: TRBV19; clone_size: -; d_call: -
cdr3_aa: CASSLERGGGEQFF; cdr3_nt: TGTGCCAGTAGTTTGGAGCGGGGGGGCGGTGAGCAGTTCTTC; j_call: TRBJ2-1; v_call: TRBV19; clone_size: -; d_call: TRBD2
cdr3_aa: CASSGIAGLQETQYF; cdr3_nt: TGTGCCAGCAGCGGGATAGCGGGGTTACAAGAGACCCAGTACTTC; j_call: TRBJ2-5; v_call: TRBV5-5; clone_size: once; d_call: TRBD2
cdr3_aa: CASMPSTQGNGSSGANVLTF; cdr3_nt: TGTGCCAGCATGCCGTCAACCCAGGGGAACGGATCCTCTGGGGCCAACGTCCTGACTTTC; j_call: TRBJ2-6; v_call: TRBV2; clone_size: -; d_call: -
cdr3_aa: CSVAQGAGEQFF; cdr3_nt: TGCAGCGTAGCCCAGGGGGCAGGTGAGCAGTTCTTC; j_call: TRBJ2-1; v_call: TRBV29-1; clone_size: -; d_call: TRBD1
cdr3_aa: CASRKYVGGQETQYF; cdr3_nt: TGCGCCAGCAGGAAGTACGTCGGGGGCCAAGAGACCCAGTACTTC; j_call: TRBJ2-5; v_call: TRBV5-1; clone_size: -; d_call: -
cdr3_aa: CSSSSDMEQFF; cdr3_nt: TGTTCCAGCAGCTCAGATATGGAGCAGTTCTTC; j_call: TRBJ2-1; v_call: TRBV7-9; clone_size: -; d_call: -